This T cell receptor (beta chain) derives from a study of blood T cell repertoires in COVID-19. Study overall: PBMCs, B-cell-depleted T cells, or T cells provided the cDNA or gDNA that made up the material.

Before being deemed recovered, Cohort 3 donors had two negative PCRs, clearance, or symptom resolution. TCRdb's copy holds only in-frame clones and misses some; the assay was immunoSEQ multiplex PCR. The sample contains about 300,000 clones, approximately 88% of which appear only once. The V gene's germline CDR1 is SQVTM and CDR2 ANQGSEA. Trimming stripped 4 bases from V and 3 bases from J, with 16 bases between. The length of the CDR3 is 14 residues. Sequences were obtained from PBMCs or T cells enriched from blood (not recorded which). This clonotype was sampled from a man between 60 and 70 years old who had recovered from COVID-19. This chain joins TRBV29-1 and TRBJ2-7, with D perhaps matching TRBD1 (5 bases). The DNA for the CDR3 is TGCAGCGTTGGAGCTCGACAGTCGATCTACGAGCAGTACTTC. Translating gives CSVGARQSIYEQYF.